This passage covers 31 T cell receptor beta chains from one sample sequenced in a study of preoperative IRX-2 immunotherapy in early breast cancer. The treatment: preoperative locoregional IRX-2 cytokine immunotherapy. Profiling relied on immunoSEQ multiplex PCR, and the TCRdb table lists in-frame clones only, not all of them. The sample lists fewer than 40,000 clones; 90% to 95% were seen once. The sample was collected from a patient treated with IRX-2 immunotherapy. The receptors were sampled from a human donor with breast cancer.

The chain combines TRBV5-4 with TRBJ1-4; D may be TRBD1 (5 bases). The V end was cut by 1 base, the J end by 5 bases, with 9 bases between. Germline V CDR1 and CDR2: SGHNT, YYREEE (reference sequence). The CDR3 runs 14 residues. CDR3 in DNA: TGTGCCAGCAGCTTGCAGGGTCCGAATGAAAAACTGTTTTTT. Protein sequence: CASSLQGPNEKLFF.

This clone was seen just once. V gene TRBV7-8 combines with J gene TRBJ2-2; D gene uncertain. V lost 6 bases and J 4 bases, leaving 12 bases between the germline ends. This CDR3 contains 14 residues. The germline gives CDR1 SGHVS, CDR2 FQNEAQ. The CDR3: CASSPGSLTGELFF. DNA for the CDR3: TGTGCCAGCAGTCCCGGGTCACTCACCGGGGAGCTGTTTTTT.

This clone turned up a few times. The gene calls are TRBV4-2 and TRBJ1-6; 7 bases are a match to TRBD1. Germline CDR1 LGHNA, CDR2 YNFKEQ. This CDR3 comprises 16 residues. J was trimmed by 6 bases and V by 1 base; bases with no gene match: 6. CDR3 protein: CASSQVDRASNSPLHF. CDR3 in DNA: TGTGCCAGCAGCCAAGTTGACAGGGCATCTAATTCACCCCTCCACTTT.

The gene calls are TRBV9 and TRBJ2-2, with D perhaps matching TRBD2 (5 bases). The CDR3 is 14 residues long. V gave up 1 base and J gave up 7 bases, with 11 bases separating them. CDR1 is SGDLS, CDR2 YYNGEE, per germline. In DNA form, the CDR3 reads TGTGCCAGCAGCGTAAGGACTTCGGGCGGGGAGCTGTTTTTT. It translates to CASSVRTSGGELFF.

V is TRBV5-5 and J is TRBJ1-5; D may be TRBD1 (5 bases). Trimming left V 1 base short and J 0 bases short, with 8 bases between. The CDR3 has 15 amino acids. Per germline, CDR1 SGHKS and CDR2 YYEKEE (reference sequence). CDR3 protein: CASSLSGDSNQPQHF. As DNA, the CDR3 is TGTGCCAGCAGCTTGTCGGGGGATAGCAATCAGCCCCAGCATTTT.

This clone appeared a single time. The genes are TRBV7-9 and TRBJ2-3; TRBD1 agrees at 9 bases. Germline V CDR1 and CDR2: SEHNR, FQNEAQ (reference sequence). This CDR3 has 14 amino acids. The ends lost 7 bases at V and 3 bases at J; junction bases unmatched: 5. CDR3: CASIGQGMTDTQYF. Here the CDR3 DNA reads TGTGCCAGCATAGGACAGGGGATGACAGATACGCAGTATTTT.

The chain couples TRBV18 to TRBJ2-1; TRBD2 matches 10 bases. Germline V gene lookup returns CDR1 KGHSH and CDR2 LQKENI. Germline trimming cut 3 bases from V and 1 base from J; bases unmatched to any gene: 3. The CDR3 totals 16 residues. CDR3 DNA sequence: TGTGCCAGCTCACCTCGGACTAGCGGATCCTACAATGAGCAGTTCTTC. Its protein is CASSPRTSGSYNEQFF.

The chain combines TRBV28 with TRBJ1-2; maybe TRBD1 (5 bases). Trimming left V 3 bases short and J 4 bases short, with 9 bases between. The CDR3 is made up of 13 amino acids. Germline V gene sequence: CDR1 MDHEN, CDR2 SYDVKM. The CDR3 loop is CASSFGQGYGYTF. CDR3 in DNA: TGTGCCAGCAGTTTTGGGCAGGGCTATGGCTACACCTTC.

This clone appeared once. The chain couples TRBV30 to TRBJ2-3; perhaps TRBD2 as D (6 bases). Germline CDR1 and CDR2: GTSNPN and SVGIG (reference sequence). CDR3 length: 18 residues. The V gene lost 0 bases and the J gene lost 0 bases, with 19 bases spanning the gap. This CDR3 reads CAWSVLWGLQSSTDTQYF. For the CDR3, the DNA is TGTGCCTGGAGTGTACTTTGGGGACTCCAAAGTAGCACAGATACGCAGTATTTT.

The rearrangement uses TRBV15 and TRBJ2-1; D remains ambiguous. CDR1 and CDR2 from the germline V gene are LNHNV and YYDKDF (reference sequence). The CDR3 length is 13 residues. The germline V and J ends were trimmed by 0 bases and 7 bases, with 7 bases remaining between them. Written as DNA, the CDR3 is TGTGCCACCAGCAGAGATCCGAGAAATGAGCAGTTCTTC. This sequence encodes CATSRDPRNEQFF.

The chain carries TRBV5-6 and TRBJ2-7; tentative D call: TRBD1 (6 bases). The CDR3 totals 14 residues. Deletions cut 2 bases from V and 2 bases from J, with 11 bases between. Germline V gene data show CDR1 as SGHDT and CDR2 as YYEEEE. The CDR3 sequence: CASSLRSGAYEQYF. The DNA of the CDR3 is TGTGCCAGCAGCTTACGTTCAGGGGCCTACGAGCAGTACTTC.

This rearrangement joins TRBV20-1 to TRBJ1-2, with D hard to call. CDR1 DFQATT and CDR2 SNEGSKA come from the germline V gene (reference sequence). The CDR3 extends over 11 amino acids. The CDR3 spells CSLDGNYGYTF. DNA for the CDR3: TGCAGCTTGGACGGAAACTATGGCTACACCTTC.

This chain uses TRBV7-9 with TRBJ2-5; D remains ambiguous. V lost 6 bases, J lost 5 bases, and 10 bases lay in between. The CDR3 contains 12 residues. Per the germline V gene, CDR1 is SEHNR and CDR2 is FQNEAQ (reference sequence). The CDR3 DNA sequence: TGTGCCAGCAGGGGAATCCCGGAGACCCAGTACTTC. Its translation is CASRGIPETQYF.

This clone was found once. The J gene is TRBJ1-1, the V gene TRBV11-2, with 7 bases identical to TRBD1. The CDR3 runs to 14 residues. Germline loops: CDR1 SGHAT, CDR2 FQNNGV. The ends lost 1 base at V and 9 bases at J; junction bases unmatched: 8. CDR3 nucleotide sequence: TGTGCCAGCAGCTTAGGGGACAGTCGATTTCAAGCTTTCTTT. The encoded protein is CASSLGDSRFQAFF.

V is TRBV23-1 and J is TRBJ2-1, with TRBD1 identical over 7 bases. TRBV23-1 is an open reading frame, and its role is uncertain. Germline trimming cut 2 bases from V and 2 bases from J; bases unmatched to any gene: 15. The CDR3 contains 19 residues. For the CDR3, the DNA is TGCGCCAGCAGTCAAGGCCCCGGGACAGCTCTTGAAACCTACAATGAGCAGTTCTTC. It translates to CASSQGPGTALETYNEQFF.

This chain joins TRBV7-6 and TRBJ2-6; D not resolved. The CDR3 has 15 amino acids. From germline, CDR1 is SGHVS and CDR2 FNYEAQ. V dropped 3 bases and J dropped 4 bases, with 10 bases sitting between them. This chain's CDR3 is CASSLGPSGANVLTF. In DNA form, the CDR3 reads TGTGCCAGCAGCTTGGGTCCGTCCGGGGCCAACGTCCTGACTTTC.

The rearrangement links TRBV29-1 to TRBJ1-2; weak D call: TRBD1 (6 bases). CDR1 and CDR2 (germline): SQVTM, ANQGSEA. CDR3 length: 13 amino acids. The V end was cut by 5 bases, the J end by 3 bases, with 13 bases between. The CDR3 DNA is TGCAGCGTTTTAAGCCCAGGGGACTATGGCTACACCTTC. As protein: CSVLSPGDYGYTF.

The chain has TRBV19 and TRBJ2-7; D is possibly TRBD2 (6 bases). Between the trimmed V and J ends, which lost 6 bases and 4 bases, there was a span of 13 bases. In germline, CDR1 is LNHDA, CDR2 SQIVND (reference sequence). The CDR3 is made up of 13 amino acids. The CDR3 DNA reads as TGTGCCAGTAGCCGACTAGATGGATACGAGCAGTACTTC. It specifies CASSRLDGYEQYF.

The rearrangement joins TRBV6-6 to TRBJ2-3; D perhaps matches TRBD2 (6 bases). With 10 bases removed from V and 5 bases from J, the gap between germline ends came to 16 bases. The CDR3 contains 13 residues. Germline loops: CDR1 MNHNY, CDR2 SVGAGI (reference sequence). The CDR3, as DNA: TGTGCCACGACGGACGCGGGAAGAGATACGCAGTATTTT. Residues: CATTDAGRDTQYF.

This chain connects TRBV29-1 to TRBJ1-1, with a tentative D call TRBD1 (6 bases). Germline V gene sequence: CDR1 SQVTM, CDR2 ANQGSEA. V lost 7 bases and J 0 bases, leaving 15 bases between the germline ends. This CDR3 contains 14 residues. The CDR3 loop is CSAGGGAVNTEAFF. DNA for the CDR3: TGCAGCGCCGGGGGGGGCGCGGTGAACACTGAAGCTTTCTTT. The variable domain in full, with the rest retrieved from reference TRBV29-1 and TRBJ1-1, is SAVISQKPSRDICQRGTSLTIQCQVDSQVTMMFWYRQQPGQSLTLIATANQGSEATYESGFVIDKFPISRPNLTFSTLTVSNMSPEDSSIYLCSAGGGAVNTEAFFGQGTRLTVV.

The chain uses TRBV4-3 and TRBJ2-1, with 7 positions matching TRBD2. CDR3 length: 16 residues. The germline V gene encodes CDR1 LGHNA and CDR2 YSLEER. Trimming cost V 3 bases and J 4 bases; bases outside gene matches: 9. The CDR3 bases are TGCGCCAGCAGCCAGGTGGGCGGGAGTCGTTACAATGAGCAGTTCTTC. It is translated as CASSQVGGSRYNEQFF.

This sequence joins TRBV6-1 and TRBJ2-2, with a weak D call TRBD1 (6 bases). Per the germline V gene, CDR1 is MNHNS and CDR2 is SASEGT. This CDR3 is 16 amino acids long. V dropped 2 bases and J dropped 0 bases, with 10 bases sitting between them. The CDR3: CASSEYRQANTGELFF. As DNA, the CDR3 is TGTGCCAGCAGTGAATATCGACAGGCGAACACCGGGGAGCTGTTTTTT.

This rearrangement joins TRBV11-2 to TRBJ2-3; TRBD2 agrees at 10 bases. The CDR3 length is 17 residues. Germline V gene sequence: CDR1 SGHAT, CDR2 FQNNGV. V dropped 6 bases and J dropped 4; count of bases not matched to a gene: 13. The CDR3 loop is CASRSGGARIFADTQYF. The DNA for the CDR3 is TGTGCCAGCAGAAGCGGGGGGGCCCGTATTTTTGCAGATACGCAGTATTTT.

V and J are TRBV15 and TRBJ1-1; 7 bases are shared with TRBD1. There are 14 residues in the CDR3. CDR1 and CDR2 (germline): LNHNV, YYDKDF (reference sequence). V dropped 1 base and J dropped 4; count of bases not matched to a gene: 3. The CDR3 sequence is CATSRGRQGTEAFF. The CDR3 DNA reads as TGTGCCACCAGCAGAGGGAGACAGGGCACTGAAGCTTTCTTT.

About this clone: The junction departs from the called germline gene at one end, perhaps through a read error. The chain carries TRBV7-7 and TRBJ2-5; TRBD1 matches 12 bases. There are 15 residues in the CDR3. Germline CDR1 SSHAT, CDR2 FNYEAQ (reference sequence). This CDR3 is CASSRRDRGPQTQYF. In DNA, the CDR3 is TGTGCTAGCAGCCGCCGGGACAGGGGGCCGCAGACCCAGTACTTC.

The chain links TRBV18 to TRBJ2-5, with 7 positions matching TRBD2. The CDR3 covers 15 residues. From germline, CDR1 is KGHSH and CDR2 LQKENI. V lost 11 bases and J lost 4; bases outside the gene matches: 16. The CDR3 protein is CASTVVARGGETQYF. The CDR3 nucleotides are TGTGCCTCCACGGTGGTAGCGCGCGGGGGAGAGACCCAGTACTTC. Using reference TRBV18 and TRBJ2-5 for the parts outside the CDR3, the full variable domain is NAGVMQNPRHLVRRRGQEARLRCSPMKGHSHVYWYRQLPEEGLKFMVYLQKENIIDESGMPKERFSAEFPKEGPSILRIQQVVRGDSAAYFCASTVVARGGETQYFGPGTRLLVL.

This sequence joins TRBV18 and TRBJ2-3; the match to TRBD1 covers 7 bases. Trimming removed 5 bases from V and 0 bases from J; junction bases left unmatched: 5. The CDR3 is 15 residues long. Germline lookup yields CDR1 KGHSH and CDR2 LQKENI. The CDR3 region has the DNA TGTGCCAGCTCATGGGACAGACGGAGCACAGATACGCAGTATTTT. As protein: CASSWDRRSTDTQYF. Variable domain in full (rest from reference TRBV18 and TRBJ2-3): NAGVMQNPRHLVRRRGQEARLRCSPMKGHSHVYWYRQLPEEGLKFMVYLQKENIIDESGMPKERFSAEFPKEGPSILRIQQVVRGDSAAYFCASSWDRRSTDTQYFGPGTRLTVL.

V and J are TRBV2 and TRBJ2-1; either TRBD1 or TRBD2 may fit D (5 bases each). The V gene lost 3 bases and the J gene lost 8 bases, with 14 bases spanning the gap. The CDR3 consists of 14 residues. The germline V gene has CDR1 SNHLY and CDR2 FYNNEI. The CDR3 DNA is TGTGCCAGCAGTGACCGTCGGGGCTTCGATGAGCAGTTCTTC. The encoded protein is CASSDRRGFDEQFF. Full variable domain (remainder filled in from reference TRBV2 and TRBJ2-1): EPEVTQTPSHQVTQMGQEVILRCVPISNHLYFYWYRQILGQKVEFLVSFYNNEISEKSEIFDDQFSVERPDGSNFTLKIRSTKLEDSAMYFCASSDRRGFDEQFFGPGTRLTVL.

The chain employs TRBV4-2 and TRBJ1-2, with 11 bases fitting TRBD1. Germline CDR1 reads LGHNA; CDR2 reads YNFKEQ. CDR3 size: 15 residues. V dropped 1 base and J dropped 12; count of bases not matched to a gene: 10. CDR3 amino acids: CASSQGTGGFPVHTF. The CDR3 nucleotides are TGTGCCAGCAGCCAAGGGACAGGGGGCTTCCCCGTCCACACCTTC.

This clone was counted a few times. The chain links TRBV19 to TRBJ2-7, with D unresolved. The CDR3 consists of 13 residues. Germline loops: CDR1 LNHDA, CDR2 SQIVND (reference sequence). V lost 5 bases to trimming and J lost 6 bases, with 14 bases between them. The CDR3 DNA reads as TGTGCCAGTAGTTTCAACCCGTCGGTCGAGCAGTACTTC. Its translation is CASSFNPSVEQYF.

The CDR3 protein is CASSLGVSVPKETQYF. The DNA of the CDR3 is TGTGCCAGCAGCTTGGGAGTGAGCGTTCCCAAAGAGACCCAGTACTTC. The rearrangement links TRBV7-9 to TRBJ2-5; the D gene is possibly TRBD2 (5 bases). CDR1 and CDR2 (germline): SEHNR, FQNEAQ (reference sequence). Trimming took 3 bases from V and 3 from J, leaving 17 bases between them. The CDR3 has 16 residues.